Listed below are T cell receptor beta chains from one sample, sequenced in a study of control samples from healthy donors and cancer patients. The assay was immunoSEQ multiplex PCR, and TCRdb's table has in-frame clones only and misses some. The data show around 150,000 clones, 70% to 90% seen once. Sequencing input: blood. The origin of the receptors is a man aged 18 to 35 in good health. Both conserved end residues are part of each CDR3. A D gene is named only where the DNA matches it firmly. Clone size is stated in some rows and not others, as once, few, many or a class when expanded.

>NA|NA|TRBV18|TRBJ1-5
CASSALRDQPQHF
TGTGCCAGCTCGGCTTTACGGGATCAGCCCCAGCATTTT
>NA|NA|TRBV15|TRBJ2-7
CATSRLVTGEQYF
TGTGCCACCAGCAGGCTGGTGACCGGCGAGCAGTACTTC
>TRBD2|NA|TRBV9|TRBJ2-3
CASSVAGGGDTQYF
TGTGCCAGCAGCGTGGCGGGGGGCGGGGATACGCAGTATTTT
>NA|NA|TRBV19|TRBJ2-7
CASSLRSGTPGPSYEQYF
TGTGCCAGTAGTTTGCGGTCCGGGACTCCCGGCCCTTCCTACGAGCAGTACTTC
>NA|NA|TRBV6-1|TRBJ1-1
CASSDLGGTEAFF
TGTGCCAGCAGTGACCTGGGGGGCACTGAAGCTTTCTTT
>TRBD1|NA|TRBV5-6|TRBJ2-1
CASSFPGQGRNEQFF
TGTGCCAGCAGCTTCCCGGGACAGGGTCGAAATGAGCAGTTCTTC
>NA|NA|TRBV19|TRBJ1-5
CASSPWGDSTQPQHF
TGTGCCAGTAGTCCCTGGGGGGATTCGACTCAGCCCCAGCATTTT
>NA|NA|TRBV13|TRBJ2-7
CASSQAGREQYF
TGTGCCAGCAGCCAGGCCGGGCGGGAGCAGTACTTC
>NA|NA|TRBV7-2|TRBJ1-1
CASSLTLQGTEAFF
TGTGCCAGCAGCTTAACCTTACAGGGCACTGAAGCTTTCTTT
>NA|NA|TRBV18|TRBJ2-5
CASSLTGVKETQYF
TGTGCCAGCTCCCTCACGGGAGTTAAAGAGACCCAGTACTTC
>NA|NA|TRBV2|TRBJ2-7
CASSGGTGPYEQYF
TGTGCCAGCAGTGGGGGAACAGGGCCCTACGAGCAGTACTTC
>NA|NA|TRBV21-1|TRBJ2-7
CASSKGGGQGVCSSYEQYF
TGTGCCAGCAGCAAAGGTGGCGGACAGGGGGTCTGCAGCTCCTACGAGCAGTACTTC
>NA|few|TRBV30|TRBJ2-7
CAWSIGYAYEQYF
TGTGCCTGGAGTATCGGGTACGCCTACGAGCAGTACTTC
>NA|NA|TRBV6-5|TRBJ2-3
CASSYSLEPTDTQYF
TGTGCCAGCAGTTACTCACTAGAACCCACAGATACGCAGTATTTT
>NA|few|TRBV19|TRBJ1-2
CASGDYGYTF
TGTGCCTCCGGGGACTATGGCTACACCTTC
>NA|NA|TRBV27|TRBJ2-7
CASSSSYSYEQYF
TGTGCCAGCAGTTCCTCCTACTCCTACGAGCAGTACTTC
>TRBD1|NA|TRBV29-1|TRBJ1-2
CSVEGWDRGFYGYTF
TGCAGCGTTGAAGGGTGGGACAGGGGTTTCTATGGCTACACCTTC
>NA|NA|TRBV12-2|TRBJ2-5
CARRPAGGAGETQYF
TGTGCAAGGCGCCCGGCCGGGGGGGCGGGGGAGACCCAGTACTTC
>NA|NA|TRBV5-5|TRBJ1-6
CASSPLPGHGRFYNSPLHF
TGTGCCAGCAGCCCCCTCCCCGGACACGGCAGATTCTATAATTCACCCCTCCACTTT
>NA|NA|TRBV4-2|TRBJ1-1
CASSLGSTEAFF
TGTGCCAGCAGCCTGGGGAGCACTGAAGCTTTCTTT
>TRBD2|NA|TRBV28|TRBJ2-1
CASSCPPSGLAGGSNEQFF
TGTGCCAGCAGTTGCCCCCCCTCGGGACTAGCGGGGGGGAGTAATGAGCAGTTCTTC
>TRBD2|NA|TRBV6-5|TRBJ2-1
CASRTSGGNEQFF
TGTGCCAGCCGGACTAGCGGGGGCAATGAGCAGTTCTTC
>NA|NA|TRBV3-1/TRBV3-2|TRBJ2-5
CASSQDMWGAGEETQYF
TGTGCCAGCAGCCAAGATATGTGGGGGGCCGGTGAGGAGACCCAGTACTTC
>TRBD1|NA|TRBV28|TRBJ1-5
CASSKHGTAGQPQHF
TGTGCCAGCAGTAAGCACGGGACAGCAGGTCAGCCCCAGCATTTT
>TRBD1|few|TRBV12-3/TRBV12-4|TRBJ2-5
CASTDRVMETQYF
TGTGCCAGCACCGACAGGGTAATGGAGACCCAGTACTTC
>TRBD1|NA|TRBV28|TRBJ1-4
CASNGGDRFYTNEKLFF
TGTGCCAGCAACGGGGGGGACAGATTCTACACTAATGAAAAACTGTTTTTT
>NA|NA|TRBV5-4|TRBJ1-2
CASRTWRQPTYGYTF
TGTGCCAGCAGGACCTGGAGACAGCCTACCTATGGCTACACCTTC
>TRBD1|NA|TRBV5-1|TRBJ2-6
CASSLQGASGANVLTF
TGCGCCAGCAGCTTACAGGGGGCATCTGGGGCCAACGTCCTGACTTTC
>NA|NA|TRBV19|TRBJ1-6
CASSMANSPLHF
TGTGCCAGTAGTATGGCGAATTCACCCCTCCACTTT
>NA|NA|TRBV3-1/TRBV3-2|TRBJ1-2
CASSQDSLPNYGYTF
TGTGCCAGCAGCCAAGACAGCCTTCCTAACTATGGCTACACCTTC
>TRBD1|few|TRBV4-3|TRBJ1-3
CASSRRVDREDTIYF
TGCGCCAGCAGCCGTAGGGTGGACAGGGAGGACACCATATATTTT
>NA|NA|TRBV2|TRBJ2-7
CASSHRNSLGAGEQYF
TGTGCCAGCAGTCATCGGAACAGCCTCGGAGCGGGCGAGCAGTACTTC
>TRBD2|NA|TRBV6-4|TRBJ2-1
CASSKTSGGAEEQFF
TGTGCCAGCAGCAAAACTAGCGGGGGGGCCGAGGAGCAGTTCTTC
>NA|NA|TRBV5-1|TRBJ1-6
CASSLSEPYNSPLHF
TGCGCCAGCAGCTTATCAGAACCCTATAATTCACCCCTCCACTTT
>TRBD1|NA|TRBV7-9|TRBJ1-2
CASSLGTGGEDGYTF
TGTGCCAGCAGCTTAGGGACAGGGGGCGAGGATGGCTACACCTTC
>TRBD1|NA|TRBV4-3|TRBJ1-4
CASSQDDGQVRNEKLFF
TGCGCCAGCAGCCAAGATGACGGACAGGTCCGTAATGAAAAACTGTTTTTT
>NA|NA|TRBV27|TRBJ2-5
CASSLLGVSETQYF
TGTGCCAGCAGTTTACTGGGGGTCAGTGAGACCCAGTACTTC
>TRBD1|NA|TRBV6-5|TRBJ1-5
CASSPGTGSGQPQHF
TGTGCCAGCAGTCCCGGGACAGGGTCAGGCCAGCCCCAGCATTTT
>NA|NA|TRBV4-3|TRBJ2-4
CASSQSEGLNIQYF
TGCGCCAGCAGCCAGTCAGAGGGTTTGAACATTCAGTACTTC
>NA|few|TRBV28|TRBJ1-3
CASSRGGPGGNTIYF
TGTGCCAGCAGCCGGGGGGGTCCGGGAGGAAACACCATATATTTT
>NA|NA|TRBV7-2|TRBJ2-7
CASSLVEGWDYEQYF
TGTGCCAGCAGCTTAGTAGAAGGGTGGGACTACGAGCAGTACTTC
>NA|few|TRBV2|TRBJ1-5
CASKGGGAMNQPQHF
TGTGCCAGCAAGGGGGGGGGTGCCATGAATCAGCCCCAGCATTTT
>NA|NA|TRBV3-1/TRBV3-2|TRBJ2-3
CASSQGVADTQYF
TGTGCCAGCAGCCAAGGGGTAGCAGATACGCAGTATTTT
>NA|NA|TRBV24-1|TRBJ2-2
CATEGWGTGELFF
TGTGCCACCGAGGGTTGGGGCACCGGGGAGCTGTTTTTT
>TRBD1|once|TRBV7-2|TRBJ1-2
CASSSGQGPLGYTF
TGTGCCAGCAGCTCAGGACAGGGGCCCCTTGGCTACACCTTC
>NA|NA|TRBV7-3|TRBJ2-6
CASSFPVSGANVLTF
TGTGCCAGCAGCTTCCCTGTGTCTGGGGCCAACGTCCTGACTTTC
>NA|NA|TRBV3-1/TRBV3-2|TRBJ2-5
CASSQGIGAQETQYF
TGTGCCAGCAGCCAAGGTATCGGTGCCCAAGAGACCCAGTACTTC
>NA|NA|TRBV18|TRBJ1-3
CASSSGSGPGNTIYF
TGTGCCAGCTCATCCGGATCGGGGCCCGGAAACACCATATATTTT
>TRBD1|NA|TRBV6-5|TRBJ1-1
CASSSQGARTEAFF
TGTGCCAGCAGTTCACAGGGGGCACGGACTGAAGCTTTCTTT
>NA|once|TRBV6-6|TRBJ2-3
CASSYSYASSTDTQYF
TGTGCCAGCAGTTACTCGTACGCTAGCAGCACAGATACGCAGTATTTT
>TRBD1|NA|TRBV28|TRBJ1-5
CASSNAGGDNQPQHF
TGTGCCAGCAGTAATGCAGGGGGGGACAATCAGCCCCAGCATTTT